The 2 T cell receptor beta chains in this list originate from one sample, sequenced in a study of spatial heterogeneity in lung cancer. TCRdb itself ran the 5' RACE reads through MiXCR, one entry per CDR3 protein. The table shows some 40,000 distinct CDR3 sequences, with less than 5.5% occurring only once. Time point reported: sample taken at primary tumor resection. The input material, whole RNA from tumor, nontumor lung or frozen PBMC, was sequenced unsorted. Source: PBMCs, taken at surgery. The receptors stem from a female donor with early-stage non-small cell lung cancer.

This clonotype was seen many times. The chain couples TRBV4-3 to TRBJ2-1, with 7 bases fitting TRBD1. The V gene end was trimmed by 0 bases and the J gene end by 1 base; junction bases not matched to a gene: 6. Germline values: CDR1 LGHNA, CDR2 YSLEER. This CDR3 is built from 17 residues. CDR3 nucleotides: TGCGCCAGCAGCCAAGATTTTCTACAGGGGTCCTACAATGAGCAGTTCTTC. Protein: CASSQDFLQGSYNEQFF.

This clonotype was counted at least ten times. This chain uses TRBV19 with TRBJ2-7; 7 nucleotides agree with TRBD1. CDR3 size: 13 residues. CDR1 and CDR2 from the germline V gene are LNHDA and SQIVND (reference sequence). V lost 8 bases to trimming and J lost 1 base; unmatched junction nucleotides: 5. Written as DNA, the CDR3 is TGTGCCAGTGGACAGGTACCATCCTACGAGCAGTACTTC. This sequence encodes CASGQVPSYEQYF.